This passage covers 20 T cell receptor beta chains from one sample sequenced in a study of CD8 T cells in Susac syndrome. The RNA input was about 0.5 to 1 ug, and it was reverse transcribed with random hexamers. TCRdb used MiXCR to reprocess the immunoSEQ multiplex PCR reads, holding one entry per CDR3 protein. Altogether 150,000 to 200,000 distinct CDR3 sequences are present, roughly 95% being singletons, with the ten largest covering around 0.093%. Input material: CD4+ T cells from PBMCs. The source is a human donor with multiple sclerosis.

This clonotype was picked up one time. The gene calls are TRBV6-1 and TRBJ1-2; D unclear. V gave up 11 bases and J gave up 2 bases, with 18 bases separating them. Germline V gives CDR1 MNHNS, CDR2 SASEGT. The CDR3 has 14 residues. CDR3 nucleotides: TGTGCCGACCGAGAAGTAGGATTAAACTATGGCTACACCTTC. As protein: CADREVGLNYGYTF.

This clonotype appeared once. The chain joins TRBV6-1 to TRBJ1-5; TRBD1 aligns across 9 bases. The CDR3 spans 13 residues. The J segment lost 4 bases and the V segment lost 9 bases, leaving 4 bases of the junction unmatched. Germline CDR1 and CDR2: MNHNS and SASEGT. The CDR3 protein is CASGGQGNQPQHF. The CDR3, as DNA: TGTGCCAGTGGCGGACAGGGGAATCAGCCCCAGCATTTT.

The V and J genes are TRBV5-4 and TRBJ2-2; 7 bases align to TRBD2. The CDR3 totals 14 residues. Germline lookup yields CDR1 SGHNT and CDR2 YYREEE (reference sequence). V was clipped by 2 bases and J by 7 bases; unmatched bases: 5. The CDR3 sequence: CASSLQRDGGELFF. The CDR3 DNA reads as TGTGCCAGCAGCTTACAGCGGGATGGCGGGGAGCTGTTTTTT.

The chain joins TRBV19 to TRBJ1-5; tentatively, D is TRBD1 (6 bases). Germline assignment: CDR1 LNHDA and CDR2 SQIVND (reference sequence). V gave up 5 bases and J gave up 3 bases, with 14 bases separating them. The length of the CDR3 is 15 residues. The CDR3 reads CASSYTGPSNQPQHF. The CDR3 nucleotides are TGTGCCAGTAGTTATACAGGGCCTTCCAATCAGCCCCAGCATTTT.

J is TRBJ2-6 and V is TRBV10-3; no clear D. This CDR3 comprises 15 residues. Germline loops: CDR1 ENHRY, CDR2 SYGVKD. The V and J ends lost 8 bases and 3 bases respectively, with 14 bases between them. CDR3 sequence: CAIATLVSGANVLTF. The CDR3 region has the DNA TGTGCCATCGCAACTCTAGTGAGTGGGGCCAACGTCCTGACTTTC.

V gene TRBV28 combines with J gene TRBJ2-2; 8 bases line up with TRBD2. Germline assignment: CDR1 MDHEN and CDR2 SYDVKM. The CDR3 sequence is 16 residues long. V shed 3 bases, J shed 5 bases, and the junction held 8 bases outside the gene matches. CDR3 region: CASSFGRGVGTGELFF. The CDR3 coding sequence is TGTGCCAGCAGTTTCGGGAGGGGAGTAGGTACCGGGGAGCTGTTTTTT.

The chain joins TRBV5-4 to TRBJ1-1; 7 bases line up with TRBD1. The germline CDR1 and CDR2 sequences are SGHNT and YYREEE (reference sequence). V shed 0 bases, J shed 7 bases, and the junction held 3 bases outside the gene matches. This CDR3 contains 13 residues. The CDR3 spells CASSLAQGVEAFF. The CDR3, as DNA: TGTGCCAGCAGCTTGGCGCAGGGGGTTGAAGCTTTCTTT. Based on the CDR3 plus reference TRBV5-4 and TRBJ1-1, the full variable domain is ETGVTQSPTHLIKTRGQQVTLRCSSQSGHNTVSWYQQALGQGPQFIFQYYREEENGRGNFPPRFSGLQFPNYSSELNVNALELDDSALYLCASSLAQGVEAFFGQGTRLTVV.

This clonotype was observed a single time. The chain is built from TRBV29-1 and TRBJ2-5, with unresolved D. This CDR3 contains 10 residues. The germline CDR1 and CDR2 sequences are SQVTM and ANQGSEA. V was trimmed by 5 bases and J by 7 bases, leaving 8 bases between them. The CDR3 protein is CSVRSLTQYF. DNA for the CDR3: TGCAGCGTTAGGTCGTTGACCCAGTACTTC. The variable domain in full, completed from reference TRBV29-1 and TRBJ2-5, reads SAVISQKPSRDICQRGTSLTIQCQVDSQVTMMFWYRQQPGQSLTLIATANQGSEATYESGFVIDKFPISRPNLTFSTLTVSNMSPEDSSIYLCSVRSLTQYFGPGTRLLVL.

This chain joins TRBV18 and TRBJ1-1; D possibly corresponds to TRBD1 (5 bases). CDR3 length equals 14 residues. Trimming pared 2 bases from V and 12 bases from J, leaving 19 bases between. The V gene's germline CDR1 is KGHSH and CDR2 LQKENI. DNA of the CDR3: TGTGCCAGCTCACCAATCGGGAGCGATCTGGGGCCTTTCTTT. It codes for CASSPIGSDLGPFF.

The V call is TRBV18, the J call TRBJ1-1, with D possibly TRBD1 on 5 matching bases. This CDR3 region has 13 residues. CDR1 is KGHSH and CDR2 is LQKENI in the germline V gene. Trimming left V 0 bases short and J 4 bases short, with 6 bases between. CDR3 sequence: CASSPPTATEAFF. DNA for the CDR3: TGTGCCAGCTCACCACCGACAGCCACTGAAGCTTTCTTT.

The chain employs TRBV6-5 and TRBJ2-7; D is perhaps TRBD2 (5 bases). This CDR3 has 13 residues. V lost 6 bases, J lost 2 bases, and 11 bases lay in between. The germline V gene encodes CDR1 MNHEY and CDR2 SVGAGI. Written as DNA, the CDR3 is TGTGCCAGCAGAACCCCCGGGACCTACGAGCAGTACTTC. Translating it yields CASRTPGTYEQYF.

The rearrangement uses TRBV4-2 and TRBJ1-5; possible D gene TRBD1, 5 bases. CDR1 is LGHNA and CDR2 is YNFKEQ in the germline V gene. Trimming removed 1 base from V and 6 bases from J, with 10 bases in between. The CDR3 covers 14 residues. CDR3 DNA: TGTGCCAGCAGCCAAGCCTGGGACGTTCAGCCCCAGCATTTT. As protein: CASSQAWDVQPQHF.

The chain recombines TRBV20-1 with TRBJ2-3; 8 bases match TRBD2. The length of the CDR3 is 15 residues. Germline V gives CDR1 DFQATT, CDR2 SNEGSKA (reference sequence). Germline trimming cut 6 bases from V and 0 bases from J; bases unmatched to any gene: 8. The CDR3 here is CSAGPTSVSTDTQYF. CDR3 in DNA: TGCAGTGCCGGACCGACTAGCGTTAGCACAGATACGCAGTATTTT.

The chain links TRBV6-5 to TRBJ1-5; a possible D gene is TRBD1 (5 bases). Trimming shortened V by 6 bases and J by 8 bases, and 11 bases separated the two germline ends. Germline CDR1 and CDR2: MNHEY and SVGAGI. This CDR3 comprises 12 residues. The CDR3 sequence is CASRGSGEPQHF. In DNA, the CDR3 is TGTGCCAGCAGGGGGTCGGGGGAGCCCCAGCATTTT.

The V and J genes are TRBV24-1 and TRBJ1-1; no definite D call. The CDR3 spans 13 residues. The V gene lost 5 bases and the J gene lost 4 bases, with 10 bases spanning the gap. The germline V gene has CDR1 KGHDR and CDR2 SFDVKD. The CDR3 loop reads CATSARTGTEAFF. DNA for the CDR3: TGTGCCACCAGTGCAAGAACGGGCACTGAAGCTTTCTTT.

The V and J genes are TRBV11-1 and TRBJ2-7; TRBD1 aligns across 7 bases. The germline gives CDR1 SGHAT, CDR2 FQDESV (reference sequence). V lost 6 bases and J lost 7; bases outside the gene matches: 6. The CDR3 loop spans 12 amino acids. The CDR3 bases are TGTGCCAGCAGTCTGGACAGGAAGGAGCAGTACTTC. Amino acids: CASSLDRKEQYF.

The chain employs TRBV27 and TRBJ1-1; the D is unclear. The V and J ends lost 3 bases and 8 bases respectively, with 19 bases between them. This CDR3 has 15 residues. Per the germline V gene, CDR1 is MNHEY and CDR2 is SMNVEV (reference sequence). CDR3 in DNA: TGTGCCAGCAGTTTCACGAGTCAGTCGTGGCGGGAAGCTTTCTTT. Translated, it gives CASSFTSQSWREAFF.

The CDR3 DNA reads TGTGCCAGCAGTTACCCCCGGGACTCACCGTACCAAGAGACCCAGTACTTC. Protein: CASSYPRDSPYQETQYF. The rearrangement links TRBV6-5 to TRBJ2-5; D perhaps matches TRBD2 (6 bases). Between the trimmed V and J ends, which lost 2 bases and 0 bases, there was a span of 16 bases. Per germline, CDR1 MNHEY and CDR2 SVGAGI. The CDR3 totals 17 residues.

The chain combines TRBV20-1 with TRBJ2-1; a weak D match, TRBD2 (6 bases). V was cut by 3 bases and J by 5 bases, with 17 bases left in between. The CDR3 runs to 15 residues. Germline CDR1 reads DFQATT; CDR2 reads SNEGSKA (reference sequence). CDR3 coding DNA: TGCAGTGCTAGCGAACATAGCGGAGTAGACAATGAGCAGTTCTTC. It translates to CSASEHSGVDNEQFF.

The chain has TRBV29-1 and TRBJ1-3; D unclear. Between the trimmed V and J ends, which lost 0 bases and 6 bases, there was a span of 6 bases. CDR1 is SQVTM and CDR2 is ANQGSEA in the germline V gene. The CDR3 loop spans 12 amino acids. The CDR3 DNA reads TGCAGCGTTGAAGATTTTATAAACACCATATATTTT. Its translation is CSVEDFINTIYF.